This T cell receptor beta chain derives from a study of PD-1 blockade in classical Hodgkin lymphoma. With respect to this clone: Its antigen is still unknown.

Study-wide points: Factors driving the repertoire differences, possibly disease activity or prior therapy, remain undefined. Nivolumab initiated under 1 year post-ASCT led to patient exclusion.

The CDR3 contains 19 residues. Sample time point: cycle 4 day 1 (C4D1), after more than 5 weeks of nivolumab. Relapse after autologous stem cell transplantation occurred in every patient, and brentuximab vedotin exposure varied. Clones were read by immunoSEQ multiplex PCR, and TCRdb kept only the in-frame ones, dropping some. The repertoire holds tens of thousands of clones, 80% seen once, with about a fifth in the top ten. The origin of this receptor is a human donor with classical Hodgkin lymphoma. This chain links TRBV21-1 with TRBJ2-6; the table's D call of TRBD1 was not tested on the DNA. TRBV21-1 is given as a pseudogene. The sequences come from peripheral blood mononuclear cells (PBMCs), collected before the fourth cycle of nivolumab. Here the CDR3 DNA reads TGTGCCAGCAGCAAAGTGGGAAAGGGAAGGGGTCCTGGGGCCAACGTCCTGACTTTC. Translated, it gives CASSKVGKGRGPGANVLTF.